This TCR beta chain was captured by sequencing in a study of cytomegalovirus exposure and HLA in healthy donors. This PCR relied on a set of 60 Vbeta primers and 13 Jbeta primers. Some clones are missing from TCRdb's copy, which holds only in-frame ones; the method was immunoSEQ multiplex PCR. The sample has around 40,000 clones, and its top ten clones hold 1% to 1.5%. There are 16 residues in the CDR3. Germline loops: CDR1 KGHSH, CDR2 LQKENI. The V gene end was trimmed by 4 bases and the J gene end by 5 bases; junction bases not matched to a gene: 9. The TCR originated in a man aged 25-45 years in good health and CMV-seronegative. The source material was PBMCs. The chain couples TRBV18 to TRBJ2-2; 8 nucleotides line up with TRBD1. For the CDR3, the DNA is TGTGCCAGCTCACGACCCGGACAGGGTGCGACCGGGGAGCTGTTTTTT. Residues: CASSRPGQGATGELFF.